This TCR beta chain is drawn from a study of blood T cells in healthy people across ages. Ranging in age from roughly 6 to 100, the donors were healthy Caucasian individuals from Russia. The study's findings and limits: In these data, TCR beta diversity tracked strongly with naive T cell percentage. Donor CMV status, an unknown factor, possibly confounded changes in expanded clonotypes.

A second PCR of about 7 to 12 cycles used a sample-barcoded 5' primer and a J-beta primer mix. TCRdb processed the 5' RACE reads anew with MiXCR; each CDR3 protein has one entry. The data hold 700,000 to 900,000 distinct CDR3 sequences, with roughly 50% observed a single time. Looked up from germline, CDR1 is LGHDT and CDR2 is YNNKEL (reference sequence). This CDR3 comprises 16 residues. With 1 base removed from V and 3 bases from J, the gap between germline ends came to 16 bases. In the case of this clonotype: The target antigen is unknown.

This clonotype was sampled from a man older than 75 in good health. Input material: blood. This chain uses TRBV3-1 with TRBJ2-7; TRBD1 might be the D (5 bases). The CDR3 spells CASSQVGARTIYEQYF. The CDR3 DNA is TGTGCCAGCAGCCAAGTCGGCGCCAGGACAATCTACGAGCAGTACTTC.